The 7 T cell receptor beta chains reported below all come from one sample, sequenced in a study of blood T cell repertoires in COVID-19. Assay used: immunoSEQ multiplex PCR; TCRdb lists only in-frame clones, some missing. The table lists 40,000 to 60,000 clones, 65% to 90% of them singletons. Sequenced input: peripheral blood. These receptors originate from a woman at least 80 years old with COVID-19, enrolled during active disease.

The CDR3 DNA sequence: TGTGCCAGCAGTTACACTAGGGTACGGAGTAATTCACCCCTCCACTTT. Encoded protein: CASSYTRVRSNSPLHF. The chain employs TRBV6-5 and TRBJ1-6; D is unclear. Germline V gene data show CDR1 as MNHEY and CDR2 as SVGAGI. Deletions cut 2 bases from V and 6 bases from J, with 14 bases between. The CDR3 is 16 residues long.

The CDR3 is CASTPGRGSNQPQHF. In DNA form, the CDR3 reads TGTGCCAGTACCCCAGGGCGGGGAAGCAATCAGCCCCAGCATTTT. The chain links TRBV19 to TRBJ1-5, with D possibly matching TRBD1 (5 bases). Germline V gene sequence: CDR1 LNHDA, CDR2 SQIVND (reference sequence). V lost 7 bases and J lost 1, with 14 bases in between. CDR3 length: 15 amino acids.

V and J are TRBV29-1 and TRBJ2-7; TRBD2 is a possible D gene (5 bases). The CDR3 has 11 amino acids. Germline V gene sequence: CDR1 SQVTM, CDR2 ANQGSEA. Between the trimmed V and J ends, which lost 7 bases and 3 bases, there was a span of 10 bases. In DNA form, the CDR3 reads TGCAGCGGAAAGACTAACTACGAGCAGTACTTC. Protein product: CSGKTNYEQYF.

The table lists this clone with a few counts. This chain connects TRBV3-1 (or the pseudogene TRBV3-2) to TRBJ1-1, with D unresolved. Germline CDR1 LGHDT, CDR2 YNNKEL (reference sequence). The CDR3 is 17 residues long. Trimming pared 1 base from V and 0 bases from J, leaving 15 bases between. CDR3 loop: CASSQVDRNSLNTEAFF. The CDR3 DNA reads TGTGCCAGCAGCCAAGTCGACCGGAACAGTTTGAACACTGAAGCTTTCTTT.

The rearrangement uses TRBV7-2 and TRBJ2-2; D possibly corresponds to TRBD2 (6 bases). The V end was cut by 4 bases, the J end by 4 bases, with 13 bases between. The CDR3 loop spans 15 amino acids. Germline assignment: CDR1 SGHTA and CDR2 FQGNSA. CDR3 in amino acids: CASSSTRLVTGELFF. CDR3 bases: TGTGCCAGCAGCTCCACCCGACTAGTCACCGGGGAGCTGTTTTTT.

The genes are TRBV23-1 and TRBJ1-1, with TRBD1 identical over 7 bases. TRBV23-1 is flagged as an ORF with uncertain function. Losses at the gene ends were 8 bases for V and 1 base for J; bases not matched to a gene: 13. The CDR3 consists of 16 residues. The CDR3 DNA follows: TGCGCCAGCGGACGAATAAGGGGGCGGCAGAACACTGAAGCTTTCTTT. Translation gives CASGRIRGRQNTEAFF.

The J gene is TRBJ1-1, the V gene TRBV7-6; D is unclear. Trimming shortened V by 4 bases and J by 0 bases, and 12 bases separated the two germline ends. The germline CDR1 and CDR2 sequences are SGHVS and FNYEAQ. This CDR3 has 15 amino acids. CDR3 sequence: CASSSSPGMNTEAFF. The DNA for the CDR3 is TGTGCCAGCAGCTCCTCTCCGGGGATGAACACTGAAGCTTTCTTT.